Shown below are 9 T cell receptor beta chains from a single sample sequenced in a study of neurological immune-mediated disorders. TCRdb re-called the 5' RACE reads with MiXCR, one entry per CDR3 protein. Here the sample spans some 27,000 distinct CDR3 sequences, under 7% being singletons. Sequences were obtained from PBMCs. Source of these receptors: a woman aged 45 to 65 in good health.

This clonotype was detected ten times or more. V usage is TRBV5-1 and J usage is TRBJ2-7, with TRBD1 matching over 7 bases. J lost 5 bases, V lost 5 bases, and 4 bases had no gene match. Germline V lookup: CDR1 SGHRS, CDR2 YFSETQ. The CDR3 sequence is 12 residues long. CDR3 in DNA: TGCGCCAGCAGACGCGACAGGGACGAGCAGTACTTC. It is translated as CASRRDRDEQYF.

Many counts were recorded for this clonotype. The chain links TRBV6-1 to TRBJ1-6; D remains ambiguous. The germline gives CDR1 MNHNS, CDR2 SASEGT. The CDR3 is made up of 19 amino acids. The V end was cut by 1 base, the J end by 0 bases, with 16 bases between. CDR3 amino acids: CASSEEGSSFFSYNSPLHF. CDR3 coding DNA: TGTGCCAGCAGTGAAGAAGGCAGTAGCTTCTTCTCCTATAATTCACCCCTCCACTTT.

This clonotype is medium-sized (0.01 to 0.1%) in the sample. The chain is built from TRBV27 and TRBJ1-2; TRBD1 is a possible D gene (6 bases). Trimming shortened V by 3 bases and J by 7 bases, and 9 bases separated the two germline ends. The CDR3 spans 12 residues. Germline CDR1 is MNHEY and CDR2 is SMNVEV (reference sequence). CDR3 loop: CASSFRGSGYTF. The CDR3 nucleotides read TGTGCCAGCAGTTTCAGGGGCTCTGGCTACACCTTC.

This clonotype was seen repeatedly, ten times or more. This sequence joins TRBV20-1 and TRBJ1-6; 10 positions agree with TRBD1. Germline CDR1 reads DFQATT; CDR2 reads SNEGSKA (reference sequence). The CDR3 is made up of 12 amino acids. In DNA, the CDR3 is TGCAGCCAAGGACAGGGGGATTCACCCCTCCACTTT. Its translation is CSQGQGDSPLHF.

This clonotype is medium-sized. The chain uses TRBV30 and TRBJ1-1; D is unresolved. Trimming pared 1 base from V and 5 bases from J, leaving 11 bases between. Germline values: CDR1 GTSNPN, CDR2 SVGIG (reference sequence). The CDR3 extends over 13 amino acids. The CDR3 loop reads CAWSADRRTEAFF. CDR3 sequence (DNA): TGTGCCTGGAGTGCTGACCGGCGGACTGAAGCTTTCTTT.

This clonotype showed up many times. This chain joins TRBV9 and TRBJ2-2; D may correspond to TRBD1 or TRBD2 (6 bases each). The germline gives CDR1 SGDLS, CDR2 YYNGEE. This CDR3 contains 16 residues. V gave up 0 bases and J gave up 2 bases, with 11 bases separating them. The chain's CDR3 is CASSVGGAINTGELFF. In DNA, the CDR3 is TGTGCCAGCAGCGTAGGGGGGGCGATTAACACCGGGGAGCTGTTTTTT.

There are many counts of this clonotype. This rearrangement joins TRBV10-3 to TRBJ2-2, with unresolved D. Trimming took 6 bases from V and 4 from J, leaving 9 bases between them. There are 13 residues in the CDR3. Germline values: CDR1 ENHRY, CDR2 SYGVKD. The chain's CDR3 is CAISPESTGELFF. The CDR3 bases are TGTGCCATCAGCCCTGAGAGCACCGGGGAGCTGTTTTTT.

This clonotype has ten or more counts. The chain links TRBV20-1 to TRBJ2-7; 9 bases align to TRBD1. CDR3 length equals 16 residues. The V segment lost 0 bases and the J segment 4 bases; nucleotides outside the gene matches: 10. Germline loops: CDR1 DFQATT, CDR2 SNEGSKA (reference sequence). CDR3 sequence: CSARDPRQGGQYEQYF. Written as DNA, the CDR3 is TGCAGTGCTAGAGATCCGAGACAGGGGGGCCAGTACGAGCAGTACTTC.

The rearrangement uses TRBV7-2 and TRBJ2-7; D remains unclear. The CDR3 has 12 amino acids. Germline V gives CDR1 SGHTA, CDR2 FQGNSA. V lost 1 base and J 6 bases, leaving 7 bases between the germline ends. As DNA, the CDR3 is TGTGCCAGCAGCTTAGGTGCCCTCGAGCAGTACTTC. Its protein product is CASSLGALEQYF.